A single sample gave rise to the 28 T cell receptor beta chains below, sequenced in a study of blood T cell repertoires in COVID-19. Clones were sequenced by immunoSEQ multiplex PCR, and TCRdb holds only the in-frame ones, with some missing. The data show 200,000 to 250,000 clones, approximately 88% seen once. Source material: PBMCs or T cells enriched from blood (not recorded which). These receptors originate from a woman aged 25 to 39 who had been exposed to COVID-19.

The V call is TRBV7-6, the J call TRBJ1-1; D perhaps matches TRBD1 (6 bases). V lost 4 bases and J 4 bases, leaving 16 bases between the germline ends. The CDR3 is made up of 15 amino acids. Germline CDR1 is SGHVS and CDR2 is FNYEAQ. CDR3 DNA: TGTGCCAGCAGCTCTCCTTTGGGGGCGAGCACTGAAGCTTTCTTT. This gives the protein CASSSPLGASTEAFF. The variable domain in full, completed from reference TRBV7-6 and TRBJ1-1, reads GAGVSQSPRYKVTKRGQDVALRCDPISGHVSLYWYRQALGQGPEFLTYFNYEAQQDKSGLPNDRFSAERPEGSISTLTIQRTEQRDSAMYRCASSSPLGASTEAFFGQGTRLTVV.

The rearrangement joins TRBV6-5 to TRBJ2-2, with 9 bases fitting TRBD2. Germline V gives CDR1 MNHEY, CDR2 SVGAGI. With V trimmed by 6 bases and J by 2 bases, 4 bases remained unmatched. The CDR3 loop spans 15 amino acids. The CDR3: CASRASGINTGELFF. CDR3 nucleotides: TGTGCCAGCAGGGCTAGCGGGATAAACACCGGGGAGCTGTTTTTT.

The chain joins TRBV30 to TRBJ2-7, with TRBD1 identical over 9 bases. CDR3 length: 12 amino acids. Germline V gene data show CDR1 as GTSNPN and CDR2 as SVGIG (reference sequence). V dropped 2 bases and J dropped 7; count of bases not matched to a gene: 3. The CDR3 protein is CAWSPGTGEQYF. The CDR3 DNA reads TGTGCCTGGAGTCCCGGGACAGGGGAGCAGTACTTC.

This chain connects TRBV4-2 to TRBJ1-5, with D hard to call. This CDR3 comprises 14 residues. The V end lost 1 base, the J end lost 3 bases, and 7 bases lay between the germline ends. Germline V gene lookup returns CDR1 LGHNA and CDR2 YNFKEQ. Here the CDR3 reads CASSQVSNNQPQHF. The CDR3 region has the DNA TGTGCCAGCAGCCAAGTAAGCAACAATCAGCCCCAGCATTTT.

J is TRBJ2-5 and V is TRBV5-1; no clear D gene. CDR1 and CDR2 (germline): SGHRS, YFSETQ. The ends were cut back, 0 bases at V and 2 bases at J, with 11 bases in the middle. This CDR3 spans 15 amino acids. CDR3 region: CASSLGPGWQETQYF. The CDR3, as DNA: TGCGCCAGCAGCTTGGGGCCCGGGTGGCAAGAGACCCAGTACTTC.

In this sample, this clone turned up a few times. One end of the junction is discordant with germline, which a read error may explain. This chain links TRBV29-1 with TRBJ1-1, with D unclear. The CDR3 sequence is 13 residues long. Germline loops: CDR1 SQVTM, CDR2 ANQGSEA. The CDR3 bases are TGCAGCGTAGAAGATTACATGAACACTGAAGCTTTCTTT. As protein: CSVEDYMNTEAFF.

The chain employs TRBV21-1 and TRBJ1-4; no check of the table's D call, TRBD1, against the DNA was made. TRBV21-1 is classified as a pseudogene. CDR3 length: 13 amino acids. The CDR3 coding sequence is TGTGCCAGTCCCAGGGGGTCGGGGGAAAAACTGTTTTTT. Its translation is CASPRGSGEKLFF.

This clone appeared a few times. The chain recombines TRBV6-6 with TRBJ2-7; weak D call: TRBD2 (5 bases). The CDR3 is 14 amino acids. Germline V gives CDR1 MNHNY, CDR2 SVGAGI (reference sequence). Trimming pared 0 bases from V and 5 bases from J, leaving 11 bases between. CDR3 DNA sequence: TGTGCCAGCAGTTACTCCCCAACTAGGAACGAGCAGTACTTC. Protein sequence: CASSYSPTRNEQYF.

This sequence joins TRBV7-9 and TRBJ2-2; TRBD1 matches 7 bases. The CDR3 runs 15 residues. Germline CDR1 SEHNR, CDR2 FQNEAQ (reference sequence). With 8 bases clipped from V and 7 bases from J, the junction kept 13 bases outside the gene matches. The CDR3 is CASSYRDSKNGELFF. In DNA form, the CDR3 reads TGTGCCAGCTCCTACCGGGACAGTAAAAACGGGGAGCTGTTTTTT. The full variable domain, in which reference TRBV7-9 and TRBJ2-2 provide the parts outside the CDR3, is DTGVSQNPRHKITKRGQNVTFRCDPISEHNRLYWYRQTLGQGPEFLTYFQNEAQLEKSRLLSDRFSAERPKGSFSTLEIQRTEQGDSAMYLCASSYRDSKNGELFFGEGSRLTVL.

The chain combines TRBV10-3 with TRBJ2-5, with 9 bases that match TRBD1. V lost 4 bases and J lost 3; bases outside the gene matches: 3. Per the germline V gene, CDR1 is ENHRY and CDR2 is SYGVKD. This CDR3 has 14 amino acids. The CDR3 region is CAISAGQGEETQYF. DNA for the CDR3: TGTGCCATCAGTGCGGGACAGGGCGAAGAGACCCAGTACTTC.

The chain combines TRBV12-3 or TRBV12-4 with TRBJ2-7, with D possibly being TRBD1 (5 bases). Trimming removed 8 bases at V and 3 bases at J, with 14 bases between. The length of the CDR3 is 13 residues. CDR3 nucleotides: TGTGCCAGCCGAGAGACAGTCGACTACGAGCAGTACTTC. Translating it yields CASRETVDYEQYF.

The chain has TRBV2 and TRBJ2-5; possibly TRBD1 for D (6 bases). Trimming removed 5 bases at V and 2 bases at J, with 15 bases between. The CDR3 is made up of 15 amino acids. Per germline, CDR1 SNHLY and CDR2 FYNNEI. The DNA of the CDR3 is TGTGCCAGCAGTACTCAAAGGGGGTCTCAAGAGACCCAGTACTTC. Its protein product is CASSTQRGSQETQYF.

The CDR3 DNA is TGTGCCAGCAGCCAAGGGACAGGATCGTACAATGAGCAGTTCTTC. It encodes CASSQGTGSYNEQFF. The J gene is TRBJ2-1, the V gene TRBV5-4, with 8 nucleotides matching TRBD1. Germline V gives CDR1 SGHNT, CDR2 YYREEE (reference sequence). J gave up 4 bases and V 4 bases, and 7 bases lay outside the gene matches. The CDR3 is 15 amino acids.

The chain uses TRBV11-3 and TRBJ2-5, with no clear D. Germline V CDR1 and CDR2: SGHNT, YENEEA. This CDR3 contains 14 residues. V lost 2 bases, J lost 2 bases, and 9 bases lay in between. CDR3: CASSLSHKQETQYF. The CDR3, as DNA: TGTGCCAGCAGCTTAAGTCACAAACAAGAGACCCAGTACTTC.

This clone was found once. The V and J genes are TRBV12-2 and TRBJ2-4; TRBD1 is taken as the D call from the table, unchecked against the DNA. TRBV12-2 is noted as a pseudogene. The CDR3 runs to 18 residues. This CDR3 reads CASRLASLGRDSQNIQYF. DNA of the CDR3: TGTGCAAGTCGCTTAGCCTCCCTCGGCCGGGACAGCCAAAACATTCAGTACTTC.

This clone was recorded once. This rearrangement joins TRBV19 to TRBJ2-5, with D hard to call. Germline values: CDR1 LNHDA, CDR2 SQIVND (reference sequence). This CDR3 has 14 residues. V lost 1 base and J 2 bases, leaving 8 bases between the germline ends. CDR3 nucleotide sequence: TGTGCCAGTAGTATAGCAGGCAGGCAAGAGACCCAGTACTTC. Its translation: CASSIAGRQETQYF.

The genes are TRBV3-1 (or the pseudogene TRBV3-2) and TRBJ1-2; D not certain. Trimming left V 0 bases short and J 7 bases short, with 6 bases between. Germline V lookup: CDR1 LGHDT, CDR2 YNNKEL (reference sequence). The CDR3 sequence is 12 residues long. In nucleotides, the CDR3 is TGTGCCAGCAGCCAAGATCAGGCTGGCTACACCTTC. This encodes CASSQDQAGYTF.

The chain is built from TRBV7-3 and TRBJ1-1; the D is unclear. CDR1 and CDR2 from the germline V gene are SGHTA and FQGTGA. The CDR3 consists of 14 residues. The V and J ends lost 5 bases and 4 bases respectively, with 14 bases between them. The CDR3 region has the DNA TGTGCCAGCAGCGACGCGGGGAACCCCACTGAAGCTTTCTTT. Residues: CASSDAGNPTEAFF.

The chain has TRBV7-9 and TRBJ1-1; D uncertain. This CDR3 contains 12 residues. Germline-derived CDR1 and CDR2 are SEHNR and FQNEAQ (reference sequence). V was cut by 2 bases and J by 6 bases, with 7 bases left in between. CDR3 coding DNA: TGTGCCAGCAGCTTACTGACACCTGAAGCTTTCTTT. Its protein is CASSLLTPEAFF.

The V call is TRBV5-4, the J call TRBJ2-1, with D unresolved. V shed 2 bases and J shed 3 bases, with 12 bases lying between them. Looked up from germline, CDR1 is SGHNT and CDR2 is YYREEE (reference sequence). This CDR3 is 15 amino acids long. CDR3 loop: CASSFGSSGYNEQFF. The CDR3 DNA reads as TGTGCCAGCAGCTTCGGTTCTAGTGGCTACAATGAGCAGTTCTTC. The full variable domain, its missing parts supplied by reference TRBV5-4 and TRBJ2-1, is ETGVTQSPTHLIKTRGQQVTLRCSSQSGHNTVSWYQQALGQGPQFIFQYYREEENGRGNFPPRFSGLQFPNYSSELNVNALELDDSALYLCASSFGSSGYNEQFFGPGTRLTVL.

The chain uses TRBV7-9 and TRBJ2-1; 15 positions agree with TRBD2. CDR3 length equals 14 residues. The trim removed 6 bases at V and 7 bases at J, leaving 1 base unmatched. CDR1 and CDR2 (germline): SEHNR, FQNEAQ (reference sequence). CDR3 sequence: CASSGTSGRNEQFF. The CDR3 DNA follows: TGTGCCAGCAGTGGGACTAGCGGGAGGAATGAGCAGTTCTTC.

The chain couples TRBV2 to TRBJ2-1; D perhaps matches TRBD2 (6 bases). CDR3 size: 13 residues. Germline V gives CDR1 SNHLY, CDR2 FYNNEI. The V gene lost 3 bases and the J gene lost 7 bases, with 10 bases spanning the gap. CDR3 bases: TGTGCCAGCAGTGACGACGGGGGTAATGAGCAGTTCTTC. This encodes CASSDDGGNEQFF.

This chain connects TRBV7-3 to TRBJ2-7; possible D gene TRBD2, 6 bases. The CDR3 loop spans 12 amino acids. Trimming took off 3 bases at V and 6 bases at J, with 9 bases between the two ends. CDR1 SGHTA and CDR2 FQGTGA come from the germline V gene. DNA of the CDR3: TGTGCCAGCAGCTTTCCCGGGGGCGAGCAGTACTTC. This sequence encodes CASSFPGGEQYF.

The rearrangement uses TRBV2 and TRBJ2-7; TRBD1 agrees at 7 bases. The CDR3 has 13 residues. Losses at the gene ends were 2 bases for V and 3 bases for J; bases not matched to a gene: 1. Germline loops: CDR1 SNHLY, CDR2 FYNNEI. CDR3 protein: CASSERQGYEQYF. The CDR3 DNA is TGTGCCAGCAGTGAAAGACAGGGCTACGAGCAGTACTTC.

The CDR3, as DNA: TGTGCCAGCAGCTTGGCGACAGGGAACTATGGCTACACCTTC. Translated: CASSLATGNYGYTF. The chain couples TRBV5-5 to TRBJ1-2; TRBD1 aligns across 7 bases. The trim removed 0 bases at V and 2 bases at J, leaving 1 base unmatched. This CDR3 has 14 amino acids. Germline V gene lookup returns CDR1 SGHKS and CDR2 YYEKEE (reference sequence).

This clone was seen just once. The CDR3 region is CASSPLAGVPDTQYF. The CDR3 nucleotides read TGTGCCAGCAGCCCACTAGCGGGAGTCCCAGATACGCAGTATTTT. This chain joins TRBV3-1 (or the pseudogene TRBV3-2) and TRBJ2-3, with 11 bases aligning to TRBD2. Unmatched junction bases numbered 4, after V lost 4 bases and J lost 4 bases. Germline V gives CDR1 LGHDT, CDR2 YNNKEL (reference sequence). CDR3 length: 15 residues.

CDR3 DNA: TGTGCCAGCAGCTTAAGTAGGGGCGGGAGCGGTGCTGAGCAGTTCTTC. This encodes CASSLSRGGSGAEQFF. J is TRBJ2-1 and V is TRBV7-6, with 7 bases that match TRBD2. This CDR3 region has 16 residues. After removal of 2 bases from V and 9 bases from J, the junction contained 13 bases not matched to a gene. Germline V gene data show CDR1 as SGHVS and CDR2 as FNYEAQ.

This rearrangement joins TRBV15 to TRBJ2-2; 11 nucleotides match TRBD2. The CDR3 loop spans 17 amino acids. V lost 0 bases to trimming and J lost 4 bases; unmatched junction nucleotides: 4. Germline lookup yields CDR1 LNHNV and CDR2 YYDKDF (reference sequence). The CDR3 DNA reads TGTGCCACCAGCAGAGAAAGACTAGCGGGATTCACCGGGGAGCTGTTTTTT. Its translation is CATSRERLAGFTGELFF.